The T cell receptor (beta chain) under discussion was sequenced for a study of radiation and T cells in renal cell carcinoma. In the study overall: Nephrectomy followed 15 Gy stereotactic body radiation by 4 weeks.

Trimming left V 1 base short and J 8 bases short, with 14 bases between. The CDR3 runs to 14 residues. In germline, CDR1 is SEHNR, CDR2 FQNEAQ (reference sequence). Turning to this clone: The antigen is undetermined.

TCRdb keeps only in-frame clones here, not all; method: immunoSEQ multiplex PCR. This table has around 140,000 clones, 83% appearing once. Study observations and caveats: In blood, top tumor clones expanded by 2 weeks, shrinking by 4.

Time point of the sample: baseline pretreatment blood. Treatment noted: 15 Gy SBRT to primary tumor, nephrectomy 4 weeks later. Radiation-treated patients gave blood at baseline, week 2 and week 4. The tumor was a clear cell renal cell carcinoma. This TCR came from a woman in her 50s with renal cell carcinoma. The material was blood, obtained from a patient whose treatment included radiotherapy and nephrectomy. This chain connects TRBV7-9 to TRBJ1-1; D is unresolved. DNA of the CDR3: TGTGCCAGCAGCTTAGTCTTTGAGGCAGACGAAGCTTTCTTT. Its protein product is CASSLVFEADEAFF.